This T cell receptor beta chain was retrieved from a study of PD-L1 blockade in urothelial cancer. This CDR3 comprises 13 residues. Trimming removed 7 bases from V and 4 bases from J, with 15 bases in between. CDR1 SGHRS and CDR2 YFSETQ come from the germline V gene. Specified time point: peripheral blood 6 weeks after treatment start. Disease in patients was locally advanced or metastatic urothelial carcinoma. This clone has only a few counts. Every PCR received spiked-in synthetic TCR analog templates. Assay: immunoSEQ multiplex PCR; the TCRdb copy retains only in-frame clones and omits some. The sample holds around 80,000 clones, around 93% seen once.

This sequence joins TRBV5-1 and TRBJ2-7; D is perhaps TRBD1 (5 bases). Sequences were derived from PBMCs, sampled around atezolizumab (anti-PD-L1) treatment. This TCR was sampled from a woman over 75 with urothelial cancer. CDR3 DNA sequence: TGCGCCAGCTCCGGACAACCCCTTTACGAGCAGTACTTC. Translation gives CASSGQPLYEQYF. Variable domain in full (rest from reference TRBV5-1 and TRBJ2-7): KAGVTQTPRYLIKTRGQQVTLSCSPISGHRSVSWYQQTPGQGLQFLFEYFSETQRNKGNFPGRFSGRQFSNSRSEMNVSTLELGDSALYLCASSGQPLYEQYFGPGTRLTVT.